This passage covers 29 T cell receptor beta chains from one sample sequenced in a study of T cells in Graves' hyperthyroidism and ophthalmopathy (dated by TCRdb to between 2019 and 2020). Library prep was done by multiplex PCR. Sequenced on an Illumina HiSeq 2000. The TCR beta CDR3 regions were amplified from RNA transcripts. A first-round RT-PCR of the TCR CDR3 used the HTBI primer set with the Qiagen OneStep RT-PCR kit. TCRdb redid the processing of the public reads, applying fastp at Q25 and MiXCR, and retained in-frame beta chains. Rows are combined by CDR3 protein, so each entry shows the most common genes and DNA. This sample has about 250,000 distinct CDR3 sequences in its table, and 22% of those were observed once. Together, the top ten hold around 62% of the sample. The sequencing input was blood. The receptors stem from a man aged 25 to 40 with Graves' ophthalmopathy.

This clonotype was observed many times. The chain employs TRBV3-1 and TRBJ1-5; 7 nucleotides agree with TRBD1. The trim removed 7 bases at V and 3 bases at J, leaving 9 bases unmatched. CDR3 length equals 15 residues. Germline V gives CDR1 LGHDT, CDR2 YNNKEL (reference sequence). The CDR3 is CASNKGGLNNQPQHF. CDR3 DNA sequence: TGTGCCAGCAATAAAGGGGGCCTCAACAATCAGCCCCAGCATTTT.

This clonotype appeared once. CDR3 residues: CASSYSPARYNEQFF. The CDR3 bases are TGTGCCAGCAGTTACTCGCCCGCGCGGTACAATGAGCAGTTCTTC. This chain uses TRBV6-5 with TRBJ2-1; D unclear. This CDR3 has 15 amino acids. With 0 bases removed from V and 4 bases from J, the gap between germline ends came to 10 bases. CDR1 is MNHEY, CDR2 SVGAGI, per germline.

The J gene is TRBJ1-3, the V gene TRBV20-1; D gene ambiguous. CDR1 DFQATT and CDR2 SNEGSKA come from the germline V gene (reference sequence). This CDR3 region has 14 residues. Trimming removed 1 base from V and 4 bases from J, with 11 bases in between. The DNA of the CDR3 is TGCAGTGCTAGAGTTCCCCGTCTGGGAAACACCATATATTTT. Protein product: CSARVPRLGNTIYF.

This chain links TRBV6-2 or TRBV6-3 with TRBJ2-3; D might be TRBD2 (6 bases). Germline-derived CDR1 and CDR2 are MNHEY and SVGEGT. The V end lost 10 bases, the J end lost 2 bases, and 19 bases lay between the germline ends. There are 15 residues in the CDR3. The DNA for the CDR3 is TGTGCCACCTCTCCATGGAGGGTGGACACAGATACGCAGTATTTT. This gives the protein CATSPWRVDTDTQYF.

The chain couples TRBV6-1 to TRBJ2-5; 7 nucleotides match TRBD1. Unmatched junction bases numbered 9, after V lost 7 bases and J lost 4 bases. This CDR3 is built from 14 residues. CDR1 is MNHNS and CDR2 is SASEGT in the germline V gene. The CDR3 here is CASNLDRRLETQYF. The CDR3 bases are TGTGCCAGCAACTTGGACAGGCGGCTAGAGACCCAGTACTTC.

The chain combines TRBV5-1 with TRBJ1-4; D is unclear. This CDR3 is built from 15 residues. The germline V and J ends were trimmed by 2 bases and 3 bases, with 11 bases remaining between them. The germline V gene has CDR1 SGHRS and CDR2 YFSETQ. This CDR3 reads CASSLRASANEKLFF. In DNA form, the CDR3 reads TGCGCCAGCAGCTTAAGGGCTTCGGCTAATGAAAAACTGTTTTTT.

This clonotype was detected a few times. The CDR3 DNA follows: TGCAGTGCTAGAGATCCTAGGGCGAATGAAAAACTGTTTTTT. Its translation is CSARDPRANEKLFF. The chain couples TRBV20-1 to TRBJ1-4, with unresolved D. The CDR3 contains 14 residues. Germline V gives CDR1 DFQATT, CDR2 SNEGSKA (reference sequence). Trimming removed 0 bases from V and 5 bases from J, with 10 bases in between.

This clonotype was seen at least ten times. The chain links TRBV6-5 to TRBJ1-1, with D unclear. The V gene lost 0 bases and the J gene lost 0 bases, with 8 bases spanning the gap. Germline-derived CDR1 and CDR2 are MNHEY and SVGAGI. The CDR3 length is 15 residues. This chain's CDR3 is CASSYSGGLNTEAFF. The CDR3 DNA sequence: TGTGCCAGCAGTTACTCTGGCGGACTGAACACTGAAGCTTTCTTT.

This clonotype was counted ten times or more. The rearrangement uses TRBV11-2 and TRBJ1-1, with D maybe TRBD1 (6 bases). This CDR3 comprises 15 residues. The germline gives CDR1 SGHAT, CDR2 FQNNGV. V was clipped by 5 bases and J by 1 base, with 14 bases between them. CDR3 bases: TGTGCCAGCAGCCCCATCCCCAGGGGGAACACTGAAGCTTTCTTT. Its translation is CASSPIPRGNTEAFF.

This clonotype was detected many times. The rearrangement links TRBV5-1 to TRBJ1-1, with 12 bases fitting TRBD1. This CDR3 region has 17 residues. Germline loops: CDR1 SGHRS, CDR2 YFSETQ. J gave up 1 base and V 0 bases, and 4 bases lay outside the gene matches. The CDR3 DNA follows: TGCGCCAGCAGCTTGGGGGGGACAGGGGGCCCGAACACTGAAGCTTTCTTT. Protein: CASSLGGTGGPNTEAFF.

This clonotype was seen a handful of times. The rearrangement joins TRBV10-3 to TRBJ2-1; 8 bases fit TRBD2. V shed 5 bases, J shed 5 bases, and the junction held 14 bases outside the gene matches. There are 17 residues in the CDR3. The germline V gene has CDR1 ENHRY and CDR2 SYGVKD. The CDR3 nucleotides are TGTGCCATCAGTCAACGAATTACTAGCGGAAGAAACAATGAGCAGTTCTTC. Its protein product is CAISQRITSGRNNEQFF.

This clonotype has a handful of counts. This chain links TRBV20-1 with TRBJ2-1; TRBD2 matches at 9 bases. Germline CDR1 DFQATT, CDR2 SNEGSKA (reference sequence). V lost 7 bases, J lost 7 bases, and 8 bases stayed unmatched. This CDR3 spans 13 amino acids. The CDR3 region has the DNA TGCAGTGTTGGTAGCGGGAGTTGGAATGAGCAGTTCTTC. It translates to CSVGSGSWNEQFF.

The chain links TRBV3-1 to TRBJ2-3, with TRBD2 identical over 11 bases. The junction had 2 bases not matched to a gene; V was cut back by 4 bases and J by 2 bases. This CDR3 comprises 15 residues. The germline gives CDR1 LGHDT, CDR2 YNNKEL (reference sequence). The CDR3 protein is CASSPTSGITDTQYF. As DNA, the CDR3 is TGTGCCAGCAGCCCGACTAGCGGGATCACAGATACGCAGTATTTT.

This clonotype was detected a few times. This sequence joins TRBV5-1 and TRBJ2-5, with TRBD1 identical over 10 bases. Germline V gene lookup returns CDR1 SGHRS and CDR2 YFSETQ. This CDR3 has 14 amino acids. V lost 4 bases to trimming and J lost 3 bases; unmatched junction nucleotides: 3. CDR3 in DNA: TGCGCCAGCAGCGTCGGGACAGGGGAAGAGACCCAGTACTTC. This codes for CASSVGTGEETQYF.

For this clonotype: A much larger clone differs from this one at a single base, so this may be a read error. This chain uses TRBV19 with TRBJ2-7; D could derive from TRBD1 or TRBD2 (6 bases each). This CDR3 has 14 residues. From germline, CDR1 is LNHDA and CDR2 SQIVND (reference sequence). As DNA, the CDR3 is TGTGCCAATAGTATAGGAGGGGGGCTCTACGAGCAGTACTTC. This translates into CANSIGGGLYEQYF.

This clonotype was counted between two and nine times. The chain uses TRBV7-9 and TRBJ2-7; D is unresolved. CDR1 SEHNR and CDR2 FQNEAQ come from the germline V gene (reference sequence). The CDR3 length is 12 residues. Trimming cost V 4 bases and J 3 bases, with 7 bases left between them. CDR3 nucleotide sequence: TGTGCCAGCAGCTCCCCGAACTACGAGCAGTACTTC. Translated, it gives CASSSPNYEQYF.

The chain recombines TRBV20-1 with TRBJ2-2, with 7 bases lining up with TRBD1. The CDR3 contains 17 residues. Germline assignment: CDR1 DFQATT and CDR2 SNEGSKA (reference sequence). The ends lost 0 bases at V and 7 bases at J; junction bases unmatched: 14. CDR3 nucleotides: TGCAGTGCTAGAGATGAGGGGGCCGGACTCGCAGTCGGGGAGCTGTTTTTT. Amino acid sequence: CSARDEGAGLAVGELFF.

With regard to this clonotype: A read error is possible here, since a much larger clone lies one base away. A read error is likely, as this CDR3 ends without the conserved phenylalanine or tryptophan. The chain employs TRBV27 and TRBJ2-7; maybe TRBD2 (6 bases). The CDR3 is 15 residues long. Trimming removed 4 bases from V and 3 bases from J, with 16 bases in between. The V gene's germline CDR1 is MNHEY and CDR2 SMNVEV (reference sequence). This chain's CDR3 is CASSSRLGANYEQYS. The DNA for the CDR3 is TGTGCCAGCAGTTCTCGACTAGGGGCGAACTACGAGCAGTACTCC.

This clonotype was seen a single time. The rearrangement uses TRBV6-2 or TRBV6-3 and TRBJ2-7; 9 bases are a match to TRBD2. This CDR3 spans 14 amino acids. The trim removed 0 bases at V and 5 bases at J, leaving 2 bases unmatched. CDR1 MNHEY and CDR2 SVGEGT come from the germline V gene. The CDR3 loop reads CASSYSSGSHEQYF. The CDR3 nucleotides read TGTGCCAGCAGTTACTCTAGCGGGAGCCACGAGCAGTACTTC.

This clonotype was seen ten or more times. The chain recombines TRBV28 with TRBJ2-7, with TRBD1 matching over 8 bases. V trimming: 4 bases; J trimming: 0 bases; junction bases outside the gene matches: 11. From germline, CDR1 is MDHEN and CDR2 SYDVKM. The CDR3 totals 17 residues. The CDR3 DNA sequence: TGTGCCAGCAGTTCCCCCCGGACAGGGCTGATCTCCTACGAGCAGTACTTC. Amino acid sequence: CASSSPRTGLISYEQYF.

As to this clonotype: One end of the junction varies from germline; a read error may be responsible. The CDR3 reads CVSSISGTSVYEQYF. For the CDR3, the DNA is TGTGTCAGCAGCATTAGTGGGACTAGCGTCTACGAGCAGTACTTC. The chain has TRBV7-8 and TRBJ2-7; 10 bases line up with TRBD2. This CDR3 is built from 15 residues. CDR1 and CDR2 from the germline V gene are SGHVS and FQNEAQ.

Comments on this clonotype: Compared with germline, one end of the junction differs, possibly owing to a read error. CDR3 in amino acids: CASSGMGPYNEQFF. The CDR3 nucleotides are TGCGCTAGCAGCGGAATGGGACCTTACAATGAGCAGTTCTTC. The rearrangement joins TRBV9 to TRBJ2-1; D is possibly TRBD1 or TRBD2 (5 bases each). The germline V gene has CDR1 SGDLS and CDR2 YYNGEE. The CDR3 is 14 residues long.

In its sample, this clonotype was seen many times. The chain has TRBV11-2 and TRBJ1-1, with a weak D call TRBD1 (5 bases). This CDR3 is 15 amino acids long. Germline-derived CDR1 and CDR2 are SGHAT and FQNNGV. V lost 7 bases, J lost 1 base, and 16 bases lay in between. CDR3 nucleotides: TGTGCCAGCAACCTACTTCGGGGGAAGAACACTGAAGCTTTCTTT. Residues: CASNLLRGKNTEAFF. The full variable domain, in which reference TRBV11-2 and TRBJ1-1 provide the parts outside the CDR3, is EAGVAQSPRYKIIEKRQSVAFWCNPISGHATLYWYQQILGQGPKLLIQFQNNGVVDDSQLPKDRFSAERLKGVDSTLKIQPAKLEDSAVYLCASNLLRGKNTEAFFGQGTRLTVV.

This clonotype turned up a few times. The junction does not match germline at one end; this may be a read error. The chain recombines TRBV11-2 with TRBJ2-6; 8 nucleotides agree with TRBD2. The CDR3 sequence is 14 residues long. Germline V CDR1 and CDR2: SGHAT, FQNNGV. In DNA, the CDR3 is TGTGCCAGCAGCACCCCCGGGGGGGCTAACGTCCTGACTTTC. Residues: CASSTPGGANVLTF. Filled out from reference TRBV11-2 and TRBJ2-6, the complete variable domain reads EAGVAQSPRYKIIEKRQSVAFWCNPISGHATLYWYQQILGQGPKLLIQFQNNGVVDDSQLPKDRFSAERLKGVDSTLKIQPAKLEDSAVYLCASSTPGGANVLTFGAGSRLTVL.

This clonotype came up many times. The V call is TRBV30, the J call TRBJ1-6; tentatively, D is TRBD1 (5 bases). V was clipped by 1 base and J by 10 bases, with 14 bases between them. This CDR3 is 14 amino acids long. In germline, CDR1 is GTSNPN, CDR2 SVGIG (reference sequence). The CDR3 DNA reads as TGTGCCTGGAGTGAGAGTCAGGGTCGATCACCCCTCCACTTT. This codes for CAWSESQGRSPLHF.

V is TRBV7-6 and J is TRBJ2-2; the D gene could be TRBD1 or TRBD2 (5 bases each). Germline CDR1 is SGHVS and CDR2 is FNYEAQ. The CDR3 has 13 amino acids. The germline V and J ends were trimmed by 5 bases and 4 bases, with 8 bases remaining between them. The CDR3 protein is CASSRDPTGELFF. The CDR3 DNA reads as TGTGCCAGCAGCCGGGACCCCACCGGGGAGCTGTTTTTT.

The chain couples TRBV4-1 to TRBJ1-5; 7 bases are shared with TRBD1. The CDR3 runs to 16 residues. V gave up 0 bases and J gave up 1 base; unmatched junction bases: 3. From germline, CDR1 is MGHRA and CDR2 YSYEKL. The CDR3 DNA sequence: TGCGCCAGCAGCCAAGAAGGGGGCCCCAGCAATCAGCCCCAGCATTTT. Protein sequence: CASSQEGGPSNQPQHF.

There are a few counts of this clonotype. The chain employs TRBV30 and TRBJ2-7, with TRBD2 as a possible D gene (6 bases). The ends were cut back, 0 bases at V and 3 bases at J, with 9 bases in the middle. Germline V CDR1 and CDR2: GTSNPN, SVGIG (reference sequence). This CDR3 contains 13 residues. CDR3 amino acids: CAWSVFGGYEQYF. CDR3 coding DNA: TGTGCCTGGAGTGTATTCGGGGGCTACGAGCAGTACTTC.

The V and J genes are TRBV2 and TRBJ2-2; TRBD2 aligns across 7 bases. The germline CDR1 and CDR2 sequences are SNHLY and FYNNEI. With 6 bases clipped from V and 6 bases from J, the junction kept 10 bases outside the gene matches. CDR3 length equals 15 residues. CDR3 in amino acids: CASSRRLATAGELFF. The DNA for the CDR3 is TGTGCCAGCAGCCGTAGACTAGCTACGGCCGGGGAGCTGTTTTTT.